Listed here are 25 T cell receptor beta chains from one sample, sequenced in a study of Graves' ophthalmopathy and Graves' hyperthyroidism. RNA served as the template for amplifying TCR beta CDR3 regions. The workflow started with a first-round RT-PCR run with HTBI primers and then moved on to a second-round multiplex PCR. TCRdb fed the multiplex PCR reads into MiXCR, producing one record per CDR3 protein. The table lists a few hundred thousand distinct CDR3 sequences, under 45% of them singletons. The sequenced sample consisted of peripheral blood or thyroid tissue (not recorded which). These receptors all stem from an adult man with Graves' hyperthyroidism.

This clonotype was detected a few times. At one boundary the junction diverges from the germline segment, which might be a read error. V is TRBV20-1 and J is TRBJ1-1; D is unclear. Germline V gene sequence: CDR1 DFQATT, CDR2 SNEGSKA (reference sequence). The CDR3 spans 13 residues. The CDR3 sequence: CSATILMNTEASF. The CDR3 nucleotides read TGCAGTGCTACTATACTGATGAACACTGAAGCTTCCTTT.

This clonotype was counted many times. The chain employs TRBV5-6 and TRBJ1-1; D possibly corresponds to TRBD1 (5 bases). Looked up from germline, CDR1 is SGHDT and CDR2 is YYEEEE. The CDR3 is made up of 16 amino acids. The germline V and J ends were trimmed by 3 bases and 1 base, with 16 bases remaining between them. CDR3 region: CASSWGWGAGNTEAFF. In DNA form, the CDR3 reads TGTGCCAGCAGCTGGGGGTGGGGCGCCGGGAACACTGAAGCTTTCTTT. Full variable domain (outside the CDR3, taken from reference TRBV5-6 and TRBJ1-1): DAGVTQSPTHLIKTRGQQVTLRCSPKSGHDTVSWYQQALGQGPQFIFQYYEEEERQRGNFPDRFSGHQFPNYSSELNVNALLLGDSALYLCASSWGWGAGNTEAFFGQGTRLTVV.

This clonotype was counted many times. The V call is TRBV5-1, the J call TRBJ1-1; no clear D gene. CDR3 length equals 15 residues. V was shortened by 0 bases and J by 0 bases, with 9 bases between the two germline ends. Looked up from germline, CDR1 is SGHRS and CDR2 is YFSETQ. The DNA for the CDR3 is TGCGCCAGCAGCTTGGAGGGCGGCCTGAACACTGAAGCTTTCTTT. Its protein is CASSLEGGLNTEAFF.

This clonotype has a handful of counts. The gene calls are TRBV28 and TRBJ1-5; D not resolved. V was clipped by 5 bases and J by 6 bases, with 14 bases between them. The germline CDR1 and CDR2 sequences are MDHEN and SYDVKM. The CDR3 spans 14 residues. The CDR3 DNA reads as TGTGCCAGCAGTCTTTCCCCCCGACGTCAGCCCCAGCATTTT. Its translation is CASSLSPRRQPQHF.

The V gene is TRBV10-3, the J gene TRBJ2-1; D perhaps matches TRBD2 (5 bases). V was trimmed by 0 bases and J by 8 bases, leaving 17 bases between them. The CDR3 covers 16 residues. Germline V gene lookup returns CDR1 ENHRY and CDR2 SYGVKD. CDR3 sequence: CAISESSVGVEYEQFF. The CDR3 coding sequence is TGTGCCATCAGTGAGTCCAGCGTGGGAGTCGAATATGAGCAGTTCTTC.

On this clonotype itself: A much larger clone is a single base away; this may be a read error. This chain joins TRBV20-1 and TRBJ1-4; D gene ambiguous. Germline CDR1 and CDR2: DFQATT and SNEGSKA (reference sequence). The CDR3 runs to 13 residues. The chain's CDR3 is CSAIPRADENLFF. CDR3 bases: TGCAGTGCTATCCCAAGGGCGGATGAAAATCTGTTTTTT.

The table lists this clonotype with many counts. In nucleotides, the CDR3 is TGTGCCAGCAGCTTACGGAGAGAGACCCAGTACTTC. It is translated as CASSLRRETQYF. This rearrangement joins TRBV7-8 to TRBJ2-5; D is uncertain. The germline CDR1 and CDR2 sequences are SGHVS and FQNEAQ. The CDR3 runs to 12 residues. V was clipped by 2 bases and J by 4 bases, with 5 bases between them.

This clonotype was recorded many times. The gene calls are TRBV7-3 and TRBJ2-2, with D perhaps matching TRBD1 (5 bases). Germline CDR1 is SGHTA and CDR2 is FQGTGA. Trimming took off 3 bases at V and 1 base at J, with 6 bases between the two ends. This CDR3 has 14 amino acids. CDR3 in amino acids: CASSLTENTGELFF. CDR3 bases: TGTGCCAGCAGCTTGACAGAGAACACCGGGGAGCTGTTTTTT.

Turning to this clonotype: One end of the junction fails to match germline, which may point to a read error. The genes are TRBV12-3 or TRBV12-4 and TRBJ1-3; the match to TRBD1 covers 8 bases. This CDR3 region has 15 residues. Here the CDR3 reads CANSLWTGSPDTIYF. DNA for the CDR3: TGTGCCAACAGTTTATGGACAGGGTCACCCGACACCATATATTTT.

This clonotype has ten or more counts. The genes are TRBV6-6 and TRBJ2-7; tentative D call: TRBD2 (5 bases). The CDR3 consists of 14 residues. The V end lost 7 bases, the J end lost 3 bases, and 16 bases lay between the germline ends. Germline CDR1 and CDR2: MNHNY and SVGAGI (reference sequence). CDR3 region: CASKYGGTGYEQYF. The CDR3, as DNA: TGTGCCAGCAAATACGGAGGAACGGGCTACGAGCAGTACTTC.

This clonotype was counted a few times. The chain recombines TRBV6-5 with TRBJ1-1; no clear D gene. With 6 bases removed from V and 2 bases from J, the gap between germline ends came to 16 bases. Germline V gene data show CDR1 as MNHEY and CDR2 as SVGAGI. The CDR3 loop spans 15 amino acids. Here the CDR3 DNA reads TGTGCCAGCAGCGAGAGACGGCAGATTAACACTGAAGCTTTCTTT. Its translation is CASSERRQINTEAFF.

This clonotype has only a few counts. This rearrangement joins TRBV28 to TRBJ2-7, with D unclear. Trimming took 5 bases from V and 3 from J, leaving 14 bases between them. Germline CDR1 is MDHEN and CDR2 is SYDVKM. The CDR3 has 14 amino acids. CDR3 nucleotides: TGTGCCAGCAGTATTGGACGGCACAGCTACGAGCAGTACTTC. Residues: CASSIGRHSYEQYF.

This clonotype has a count of ten or more. The chain couples TRBV7-6 to TRBJ2-7; 7 nucleotides agree with TRBD1. Germline V gene sequence: CDR1 SGHVS, CDR2 FNYEAQ. V lost 1 base and J lost 7; bases outside the gene matches: 1. The CDR3 consists of 12 residues. The CDR3 reads CASSLGDREQYF. CDR3 bases: TGTGCCAGCAGCTTAGGGGACAGAGAGCAGTACTTC. Complete variable domain (other parts from reference TRBV7-6 and TRBJ2-7): GAGVSQSPRYKVTKRGQDVALRCDPISGHVSLYWYRQALGQGPEFLTYFNYEAQQDKSGLPNDRFSAERPEGSISTLTIQRTEQRDSAMYRCASSLGDREQYFGPGTRLTVT.

The gene calls are TRBV7-9 and TRBJ1-2, with 7 bases that match TRBD1. In germline, CDR1 is SEHNR, CDR2 FQNEAQ (reference sequence). After removal of 5 bases from V and 7 bases from J, the junction contained 16 bases not matched to a gene. The CDR3 extends over 16 amino acids. CDR3 nucleotides: TGTGCCAGCAGCCAATTAAACCGGGACAGCCGAGTTGGCTACACCTTC. This codes for CASSQLNRDSRVGYTF.

The V gene is TRBV5-5, the J gene TRBJ2-2, with a tentative D call TRBD2 (5 bases). V was cut by 4 bases and J by 1 base, with 11 bases left in between. The CDR3 spans 15 residues. Germline-derived CDR1 and CDR2 are SGHKS and YYEKEE (reference sequence). In DNA form, the CDR3 reads TGTGCCAGCAGCCTTTGGACTGAGAACACCGGGGAGCTGTTTTTT. Translated: CASSLWTENTGELFF.

The table lists this clonotype with many counts. V gene TRBV20-1 combines with J gene TRBJ1-5, with TRBD1 matching over 9 bases. V lost 0 bases and J lost 0; bases outside the gene matches: 6. The CDR3 sequence is 17 residues long. Germline V CDR1 and CDR2: DFQATT, SNEGSKA (reference sequence). CDR3 amino acids: CSAREGQGLPSNQPQHF. CDR3 DNA sequence: TGCAGTGCTAGAGAGGGACAGGGCCTACCTAGCAATCAGCCCCAGCATTTT.

The chain combines TRBV10-3 with TRBJ2-5, with TRBD1 matching 7 bases. Germline V CDR1 and CDR2: ENHRY, SYGVKD. V shed 2 bases and J 4 bases; nucleotides not matched to a gene: 7. The CDR3 has 15 amino acids. CDR3 DNA: TGTGCCATCAGTGAGGAGGGACAGAGGAGAGAGACCCAGTACTTC. Encoded protein: CAISEEGQRRETQYF.

The chain has TRBV18 and TRBJ1-2; the match to TRBD1 covers 8 bases. The CDR3 consists of 14 residues. Germline values: CDR1 KGHSH, CDR2 LQKENI. V shed 1 base, J shed 3 bases, and the junction held 1 base outside the gene matches. CDR3: CASSPLDRDYGYTF. CDR3 sequence (DNA): TGTGCCAGCTCACCACTGGACAGGGACTATGGCTACACCTTC.

This clonotype was detected ten times or more. V is TRBV15 and J is TRBJ1-2; TRBD1 aligns across 7 bases. Germline V CDR1 and CDR2: LNHNV, YYDKDF (reference sequence). V was pared by 1 base and J by 0 bases, with 5 bases of the junction left unmatched. The CDR3 has 16 residues. The CDR3: CATSRAPGTANYGYTF. In nucleotides, the CDR3 is TGTGCCACCAGCAGAGCCCCCGGGACAGCTAACTATGGCTACACCTTC.

The sample holds one count of this clonotype. The rearrangement uses TRBV15 and TRBJ2-6; no definite D call. Germline CDR1 reads LNHNV; CDR2 reads YYDKDF (reference sequence). Trimming removed 3 bases from V and 0 bases from J, with 15 bases in between. The CDR3 is 18 residues long. CDR3 coding DNA: TGTGCCACCAGCAGTGCTAGACCTCAGTTCTCTGGGGCCAACGTCCTGACTTTC. It translates to CATSSARPQFSGANVLTF.

V usage is TRBV20-1 and J usage is TRBJ2-5; 9 nucleotides agree with TRBD2. This CDR3 comprises 16 residues. V lost 0 bases to trimming and J lost 11 bases; unmatched junction nucleotides: 16. Germline V gene data show CDR1 as DFQATT and CDR2 as SNEGSKA (reference sequence). The CDR3 sequence: CSARDLAGVITDTQYF. CDR3 bases: TGCAGTGCTAGAGATTTAGCGGGAGTGATCACAGATACGCAGTACTTC.

This clonotype was counted ten times or more. The chain is built from TRBV10-3 and TRBJ1-2; D possibly corresponds to TRBD1 (6 bases). The V end was cut by 5 bases, the J end by 3 bases, with 19 bases between. This CDR3 is built from 16 residues. The V gene's germline CDR1 is ENHRY and CDR2 SYGVKD. The CDR3: CAISNPETGFDYGYTF. CDR3 DNA sequence: TGTGCCATCAGTAACCCAGAGACAGGTTTCGACTATGGCTACACCTTC.

The table lists this clonotype with many counts. The V call is TRBV10-3, the J call TRBJ2-5, with 8 bases identical to TRBD2. V shed 0 bases, J shed 4 bases, and the junction held 1 base outside the gene matches. Looked up from germline, CDR1 is ENHRY and CDR2 is SYGVKD. The CDR3 totals 14 residues. The DNA for the CDR3 is TGTGCCATCAGTGAGTCAACTAGCGGAGAGACCCAGTACTTC. Its translation is CAISESTSGETQYF.

This clonotype came up a few times. The gene calls are TRBV7-9 and TRBJ2-2; D is unresolved. Trimming pared 7 bases from V and 1 base from J, leaving 10 bases between. This CDR3 spans 14 amino acids. Germline V CDR1 and CDR2: SEHNR, FQNEAQ (reference sequence). The CDR3 DNA is TGTGCCAGCACGGAACAGTGGAACACCGGGGAGCTGTTTTTT. It is translated as CASTEQWNTGELFF.

The V and J genes are TRBV6-6 and TRBJ1-1, with 7 bases fitting TRBD1. The CDR3 is 14 amino acids. Germline assignment: CDR1 MNHNY and CDR2 SVGAGI (reference sequence). V shed 6 bases and J 2 bases; nucleotides not matched to a gene: 6. CDR3 sequence (DNA): TGTGCCAGCAGAATGACAGGGAAAAACACTGAAGCTTTCTTT. This codes for CASRMTGKNTEAFF.